Here is one TCR beta chain with its context. Which antigen it targets is not known. No base qualities exist here, and no much larger clone lies one base off it. In the paper's terms, the time point label means: about 28 days (+/-7) after the second vaccine dose. The treatment or condition label here, explained by the study, means: meningococcal conjugate vaccine given as trial control. The vaccinee samples were drawn from two UK trials, COV001 and COV002, one of which was a single-blind randomized controlled phase 2/3 trial testing AZD1222 (ChAdOx1 nCoV-19) in healthy adults. Trial participant PBMC samples were collected at day 0 and day 28 after the second dose for TCRbeta chain sequencing. This record comes from a study of T cell responses to AZD1222 COVID-19 vaccine (dated by TCRdb to 2020 to 2022). Regarding the complete study: TCR sequencing covered more than 230 trial participants: around 210 given two doses of AZD1222 and 26 given two doses of MenACWY control vaccine. Trial participants were enrolled by age into subgroups of 18-55, 56-69 and 70-plus years, and roughly 150, 30 and 60 TCR-sequenced participants, respectively, were included in these subgroups. The paper as a whole reports these results and caveats: Most participants were white British and females outnumbered males, and the authors suggested that clonal diversity may have been underestimated. Conclusions about previously exposed vaccinees are limited because only a handful of AZD1222 recipients were SARS-CoV-2 seropositive at baseline. Reportedly, almost half of the unique spike-specific TCRs recognized epitopes lying outside the regions that are mutated in the B.1.351 and B.1.1.7 variants. Vaccine-associated CD4 TCRs spanned the whole spike protein, with dominant responses in regions 160-218 and 743-854. In the small 56-69-year group, the increase in depth fell short of significance, most likely because of low power. After two AZD1222 doses, both the breadth and the depth of spike-specific TCRs were significantly higher than at day 0 and than in MenACWY recipients. Because no samples from the day 14 peak response were available, repertoires could be characterized only after the peak T cell response.

The CDR3 regions of human TCRbeta chains were analyzed by immunosequencing. As for the authors' bioinformatics: Repertoire TCRs were matched against a reference library of SARS-CoV-2-specific TCRs generated with the MIRA antigen-specificity platform. Breadth was defined as the fraction of unique TCRs that were SARS-CoV-2-associated, and depth was defined as the fraction of total T cells that were SARS-CoV-2-associated. Using the MIRA data, each spike-specific TCR was mapped to the spike region that the TCR reacts to and placed in a CD4 or CD8 class. Log10-transformed breadth and depth values were compared by one-way ANOVA with Sidak's multiple comparisons tests. TCRdb's version of the immuneACCESS table is confined to in-frame rearrangements and falls short of the full clone set. An unresolved V gene accounts for under half of the shortfall where checked; the remainder is of unknown origin. V, J and clone size reflect that table, while D and trimming were determined from the DNA. The sample data list some 150,000 clones, and more than 80% of these were observed just once. The ten biggest clones cover more than 3.5% of the sample.

The source of this sequence is an adult who received the MenACWY meningococcal vaccine as a control. The specimen comprised peripheral blood, sampled 28 days after the second dose of the MenACWY control vaccine.

The CDR3 region reads CATSRVDQGDYGYTF. The DNA sequence follows: TGTGCCACCAGCAGAGTAGATCAGGGCGACTATGGCTACACCTTC. The receptor chain draws on TRBV15 and TRBJ1-2; TRBD1 is possibly the D segment (5 matching bases). V and J lose 1 base and 3 bases, and a span of 12 bases separates them. In the germline V gene (reference sequence), CDR1 corresponds to LNHNV and CDR2 to YYDKDF. Reading from cysteine to phenylalanine, the CDR3 counts 15 amino acids. Only the CDR3 portion is preserved as DNA: 45 bases, with reading frame beginning at the first base.